The rows below give T cell receptor beta chains drawn from one sample of a study of T cell responses to AZD1222 COVID-19 vaccine. Profiling relied on immunoSEQ multiplex PCR, and the TCRdb table lists in-frame clones only, not all of them. The table includes 90,000 to 150,000 clones, approximately 85% detected once. The sequenced sample was peripheral blood, obtained on day 0 of AZD1222 vaccination. The source is an adult in good health. Each CDR3 is given with its conserved first and last residue. D genes are given only for firm matches. Where a row states a size, it is once, few, many or the class of an expanded clone; other rows omit it.

J gene | V gene | clone size | D gene | CDR3 DNA | CDR3 protein
TRBJ2-1 | TRBV28 | NA | TRBD1 | TGTGCCAGCAGTCTCCGACAGGGGCTACGGGAGCAGTTCTTC | CASSLRQGLREQFF
TRBJ2-3 | TRBV24-1 | few | TRBD1 | TGTGCCATGCAAAGACAGGGCCAAGATACGCAGTATTTT | CAMQRQGQDTQYF
TRBJ2-2 | TRBV27 | NA | TRBD2 | TGTGCCGCCGGGGAGCGGGGTGGCGGGGAGCTGTTTTTT | CAAGERGGGELFF
TRBJ1-5 | TRBV7-4 | NA | NA | TGTGCCAGCAGCTTTGGATTCCAGCCCCAGCATTTT | CASSFGFQPQHF
TRBJ1-1 | TRBV15 | once | NA | TGTGCCACCAGCGAGGGGAACACTGAAGCTTTCTTT | CATSEGNTEAFF
TRBJ2-4 | TRBV25-1 | NA | TRBD2 | TGTGCCACCCCCCCAGCGGGGGGGATAAACATTCAGTACTTC | CATPPAGGINIQYF
TRBJ2-7 | TRBV11-3 | NA | TRBD1 | TGTGCCAGCAGCATACAGCCGGGACAGGGCTACGAGCAGTACTTC | CASSIQPGQGYEQYF
TRBJ1-6 | TRBV4-2 | few | NA | TGTGCCAGCAGCCAAGAGAACAGGGCCAATAATTCACCCCTCCACTTT | CASSQENRANNSPLHF
TRBJ2-7 | TRBV3-1/TRBV3-2 | NA | NA | TGTGCCAGCAGCCAAGATTGGGGCTCCTACGAGCAGTACTTC | CASSQDWGSYEQYF
TRBJ2-1 | TRBV11-3 | NA | NA | TGTGCCAGCAGCTTAAGTTGGGCGGGCATCAACAATGAGCAGTTCTTC | CASSLSWAGINNEQFF
TRBJ2-2 | TRBV6-5 | NA | NA | TGTGCCAGCAGTCGAGGGGTGCGGACCGGGGAGCTGTTTTTT | CASSRGVRTGELFF
TRBJ1-6 | TRBV6-6 | NA | NA | TGTGCCAGCAGCCCTACAGGGTTGAAGGATTCACCCCTCCACTTT | CASSPTGLKDSPLHF
TRBJ1-3 | TRBV5-4 | NA | NA | TGTGCCAGCAGCTTGGGAGGGGCGGGAAACACCATATATTTT | CASSLGGAGNTIYF
TRBJ1-6 | TRBV7-2 | NA | NA | TGTGCCAGCAGCTTACTACAGGGTGGTTCACCCCTCCACTTT | CASSLLQGGSPLHF